This TCR beta chain came from a study of cytomegalovirus exposure and HLA in healthy donors. The germline V gene has CDR1 SGHAT and CDR2 FQNNGV. V lost 5 bases, J lost 0 bases, and 14 bases lay in between. CDR3 length: 16 residues. A note on this clone: Its antigen is unidentified.

Findings of the study overall: The study listed 150 to 200 cytomegalovirus-associated TCR beta chains.

Assay: immunoSEQ multiplex PCR; the TCRdb copy retains only in-frame clones and omits some. The repertoire holds about 120,000 clones, over 75% seen once, with just under 6.5% in the top ten. The sample taken for sequencing was PBMCs. V and J are TRBV11-2 and TRBJ1-3, with D maybe TRBD1 (6 bases). This sequence was found in a woman between 18 and 30 years old in good health and CMV-seropositive. CDR3 residues: CASSQRQDSSGNTIYF. For the CDR3, the DNA is TGTGCCAGCAGCCAAAGACAGGATTCCTCTGGAAACACCATATATTTT.